This TCR beta chain emerged from a study of cytomegalovirus exposure and HLA in healthy donors. Germline lookup yields CDR1 MGHDK and CDR2 SYGVNS. This CDR3 is 13 amino acids long. V was cut by 9 bases and J by 6 bases, with 18 bases left in between. In the PCR, 60 Vbeta and 13 Jbeta primers were used. Produced via immunoSEQ multiplex PCR; TCRdb's table is partial and in-frame only. The sample data list 120,000 to 150,000 clones. This TCR was sampled from a woman in her forties or fifties in good health and CMV-seronegative. Sequencing input: PBMCs. The rearrangement uses TRBV25-1 and TRBJ2-7; D possibly corresponds to TRBD2 (5 bases). As DNA, the CDR3 is TGTGCCAGTTTTGATCCGGGGAAAGGCGAGCAGTACTTC. It codes for CASFDPGKGEQYF.